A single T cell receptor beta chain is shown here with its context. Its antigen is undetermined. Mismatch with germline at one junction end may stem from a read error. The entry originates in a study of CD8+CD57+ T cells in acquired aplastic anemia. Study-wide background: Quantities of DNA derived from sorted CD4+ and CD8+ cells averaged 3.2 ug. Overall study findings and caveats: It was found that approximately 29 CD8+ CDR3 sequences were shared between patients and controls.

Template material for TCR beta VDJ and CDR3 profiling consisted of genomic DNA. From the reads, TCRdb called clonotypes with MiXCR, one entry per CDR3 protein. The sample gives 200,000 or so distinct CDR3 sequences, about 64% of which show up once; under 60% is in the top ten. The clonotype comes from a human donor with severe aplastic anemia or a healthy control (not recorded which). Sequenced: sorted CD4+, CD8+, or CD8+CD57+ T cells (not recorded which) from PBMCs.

The CDR3 loop is CASSLAPRPEANYGYTF. In nucleotides, the CDR3 is TGTGCCAGCAGCTTAGCCCCCCGGCCCGAAGCTAACTATGGCTACACCTTC. This chain links TRBV12-3 or TRBV12-4 with TRBJ1-2; D is unresolved. This CDR3 is built from 17 residues.